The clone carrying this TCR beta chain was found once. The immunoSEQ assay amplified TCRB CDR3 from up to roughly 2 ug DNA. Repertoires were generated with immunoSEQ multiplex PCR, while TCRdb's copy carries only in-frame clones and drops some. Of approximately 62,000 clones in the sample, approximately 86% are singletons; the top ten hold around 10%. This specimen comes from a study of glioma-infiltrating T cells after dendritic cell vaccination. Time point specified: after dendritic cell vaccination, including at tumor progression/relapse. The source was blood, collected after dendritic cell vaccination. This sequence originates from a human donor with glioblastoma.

CDR3 in DNA: TGCAGCGTTGCCCGACAGGGGGGGGAGACCCAGTACTTC. Translating gives CSVARQGGETQYF. This rearrangement joins TRBV29-1 to TRBJ2-5; 9 bases match TRBD1. CDR1 and CDR2 from the germline V gene are SQVTM and ANQGSEA. This CDR3 contains 13 residues. Trimming removed 4 bases from V and 5 bases from J; junction bases left unmatched: 5.